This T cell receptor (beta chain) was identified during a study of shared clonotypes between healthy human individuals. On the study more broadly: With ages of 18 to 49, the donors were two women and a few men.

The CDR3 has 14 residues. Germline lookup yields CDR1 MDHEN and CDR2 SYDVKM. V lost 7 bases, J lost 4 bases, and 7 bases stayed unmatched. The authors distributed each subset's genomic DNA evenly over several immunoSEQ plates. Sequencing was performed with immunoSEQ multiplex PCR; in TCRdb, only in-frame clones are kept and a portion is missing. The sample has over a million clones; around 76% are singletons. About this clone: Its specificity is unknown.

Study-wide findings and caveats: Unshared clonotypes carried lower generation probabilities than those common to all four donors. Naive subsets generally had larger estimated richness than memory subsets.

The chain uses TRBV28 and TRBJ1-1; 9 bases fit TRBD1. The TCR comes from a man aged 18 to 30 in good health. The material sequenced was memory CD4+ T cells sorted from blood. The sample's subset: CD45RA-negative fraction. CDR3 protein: CASTVTGGGTEAFF. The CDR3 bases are TGTGCCAGCACAGTAACAGGGGGCGGCACTGAAGCTTTCTTT.